A selection of T cell receptor beta chains follows, all from one sample in a study of blood T cells in healthy people across ages. TCRdb fed the 5' RACE reads into MiXCR, producing one record per CDR3 protein. The sample has some 1.1 million distinct CDR3 sequences, roughly two fifths seen once; the top ten hold around 13%. The specimen sequenced was blood. The receptors here all came from a man younger than 35 in good health. The CDR3 runs from the conserved cysteine through the conserved F or W. D genes are given only for firm matches. Rows give clone size only sometimes, using once, few, many, or a class for an expanded clone.

TRBV12-3/TRBV12-4,few,NA,TRBJ1-1,CASSTGRMNTEAFF,TGTGCCAGCAGTACAGGACGGATGAACACTGAAGCTTTCTTT
TRBV10-3,NA,NA,TRBJ2-1,CAISDGTGDNEQFF,TGTGCCATCAGTGACGGGACCGGCGATAATGAGCAGTTCTTC
TRBV4-2,NA,TRBD1,TRBJ1-2,CASSHHDRDGYTF,TGTGCCAGCAGTCACCACGACAGGGATGGCTACACCTTC
TRBV5-5,many,TRBD2,TRBJ2-3,CASSLIGLAADTQYF,TGTGCCAGCAGCTTGATAGGACTAGCCGCAGATACGCAGTATTTT
TRBV15,NA,TRBD1,TRBJ1-2,CAVSQGDKLRGYTF,TGTGCCGTATCGCAGGGGGACAAATTGAGAGGCTACACCTTC
TRBV20-1,few,NA,TRBJ1-6,CSAQSGFNNSPLHF,TGCAGTGCGCAGTCGGGGTTCAATAATTCACCCCTCCACTTT
TRBV4-2,NA,NA,TRBJ1-2,CASSQEGARGGYGYTF,TGTGCCAGCAGCCAAGAAGGGGCCAGGGGAGGGTATGGCTACACCTTC
TRBV10-3,NA,NA,TRBJ2-3,CAISEFLAATDMQYF,TGTGCCATCAGTGAGTTCTTAGCGGCCACAGATATGCAGTATTTT
TRBV12-3/TRBV12-4,NA,NA,TRBJ2-1,CASSVTDHSTEQFF,TGTGCCAGCAGTGTGACAGACCATAGTACTGAGCAGTTCTTC
TRBV12-3/TRBV12-4,NA,NA,TRBJ2-1,CASSSPTAGLNYNEQFF,TGTGCCAGCAGTTCACCGACGGCGGGCCTGAATTACAATGAGCAGTTCTTC
TRBV18,few,NA,TRBJ1-2,CASSPVQTYFYGYTF,TGTGCCAGCTCACCAGTGCAGACCTACTTCTATGGCTACACCTTC
TRBV6-5,NA,TRBD1,TRBJ1-4,CASSKDRVGKLFF,TGTGCCAGCAGTAAAGACAGGGTTGGGAAACTGTTTTTT
TRBV12-3/TRBV12-4,many,NA,TRBJ1-1,CASSLGLGAFF,TGTGCCAGCAGTTTAGGGCTTGGGGCTTTCTTT
TRBV25-1,few,NA,TRBJ2-1,CASTGYLDPEQFF,TGTGCCAGCACTGGTTACCTTGATCCTGAGCAGTTCTTC
TRBV6-5,NA,TRBD1,TRBJ2-1,CASSYLTGSNEQFF,TGTGCCAGCAGTTACCTGACAGGGAGCAATGAGCAGTTCTTC
TRBV24-1,NA,NA,TRBJ1-2,CATSDLYQGYTF,TGTGCCACCAGTGATTTGTACCAAGGCTACACCTTC
TRBV5-6,NA,NA,TRBJ2-1,CASSLASANEQFF,TGTGCCAGCAGCTTGGCTTCGGCGAATGAGCAGTTCTTC
TRBV7-9,NA,NA,TRBJ1-3,CATGLDSGNTIYF,TGTGCCACTGGACTCGACTCTGGAAACACCATATATTTT
TRBV4-3,NA,NA,TRBJ2-4,CASSQDFQGETRYF,TGCGCCAGCAGCCAAGATTTCCAGGGAGAGACCCGGTACTTC
TRBV7-2,few,TRBD1,TRBJ1-4,CASTTGGLQKLFF,TGTGCCAGCACCACAGGGGGCTTGCAAAAACTGTTTTTT
TRBV9,few,TRBD2,TRBJ2-5,CASNLAGSQETQYF,TGTGCCAGCAACCTAGCGGGGTCACAAGAGACCCAGTACTTC
TRBV6-5,NA,NA,TRBJ2-1,CASSDEEGYYEQFF,TGTGCCAGCAGTGACGAGGAGGGTTACTATGAGCAGTTCTTC
TRBV4-3,NA,NA,TRBJ2-2,CASSQDGWGAGELFF,TGCGCCAGCAGCCAAGATGGGTGGGGGGCCGGGGAGCTGTTTTTT
TRBV20-1,NA,NA,TRBJ2-1,CSASPLTGRSYNEQFF,TGCAGTGCTTCCCCCCTCACGGGGCGCTCCTACAATGAGCAGTTCTTC
TRBV6-2/TRBV6-3,NA,NA,TRBJ1-2,CASRIRQGGLGYTF,TGTGCCAGCAGGATCCGTCAGGGCGGCCTAGGCTACACCTTC
TRBV5-1,NA,TRBD2,TRBJ2-1,CASSPSGGVTLYEQFF,TGCGCCAGCAGCCCGAGCGGGGGGGTGACTCTCTATGAGCAGTTCTTC
TRBV12-3/TRBV12-4,NA,NA,TRBJ1-1,CASSEATTTEAFF,TGTGCCAGCAGTGAAGCCACGACCACTGAAGCTTTCTTT
TRBV12-3/TRBV12-4,few,NA,TRBJ2-7,CASSLAGAYYEQYF,TGTGCCAGCAGTTTAGCTGGGGCCTACTACGAGCAGTACTTC
TRBV6-6,NA,TRBD2,TRBJ2-7,CASSFLPTSGGAYEQYF,TGTGCCAGCAGTTTCCTACCCACTAGCGGTGGGGCCTACGAGCAGTACTTC
TRBV4-2,NA,TRBD1,TRBJ1-2,CASSQDLLTGGFGYTF,TGTGCCAGCAGCCAAGATTTATTGACAGGGGGCTTTGGCTACACCTTC
TRBV4-2,NA,NA,TRBJ2-5,CASSLTPEYQETQYF,TGTGCCAGCAGCCTTACTCCGGAGTACCAAGAGACCCAGTACTTC